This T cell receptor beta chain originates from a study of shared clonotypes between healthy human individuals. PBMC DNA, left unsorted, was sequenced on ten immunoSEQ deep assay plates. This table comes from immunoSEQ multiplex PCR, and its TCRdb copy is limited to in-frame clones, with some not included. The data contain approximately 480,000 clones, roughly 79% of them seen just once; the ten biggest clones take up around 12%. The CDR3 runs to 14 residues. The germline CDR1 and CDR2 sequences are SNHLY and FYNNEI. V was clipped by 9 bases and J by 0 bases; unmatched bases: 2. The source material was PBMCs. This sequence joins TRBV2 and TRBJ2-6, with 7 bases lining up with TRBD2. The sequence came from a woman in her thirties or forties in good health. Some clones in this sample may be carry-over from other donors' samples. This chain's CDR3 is CARTSSSGANVLTF. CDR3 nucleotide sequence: TGTGCCAGGACTAGCAGCTCTGGGGCCAACGTCCTGACTTTC.